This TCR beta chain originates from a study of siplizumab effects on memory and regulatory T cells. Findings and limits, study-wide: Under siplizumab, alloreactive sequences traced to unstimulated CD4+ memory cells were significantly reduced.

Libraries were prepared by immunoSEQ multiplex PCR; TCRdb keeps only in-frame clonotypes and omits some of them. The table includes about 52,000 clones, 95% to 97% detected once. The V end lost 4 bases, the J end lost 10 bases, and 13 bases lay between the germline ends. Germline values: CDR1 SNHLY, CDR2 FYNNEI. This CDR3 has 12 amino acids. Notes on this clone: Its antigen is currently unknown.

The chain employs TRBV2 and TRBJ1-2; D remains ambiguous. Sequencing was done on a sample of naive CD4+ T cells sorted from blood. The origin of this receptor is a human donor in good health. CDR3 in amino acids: CASSGAGPDYTF. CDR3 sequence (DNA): TGTGCCAGCAGTGGGGCCGGGCCAGACTACACCTTC.